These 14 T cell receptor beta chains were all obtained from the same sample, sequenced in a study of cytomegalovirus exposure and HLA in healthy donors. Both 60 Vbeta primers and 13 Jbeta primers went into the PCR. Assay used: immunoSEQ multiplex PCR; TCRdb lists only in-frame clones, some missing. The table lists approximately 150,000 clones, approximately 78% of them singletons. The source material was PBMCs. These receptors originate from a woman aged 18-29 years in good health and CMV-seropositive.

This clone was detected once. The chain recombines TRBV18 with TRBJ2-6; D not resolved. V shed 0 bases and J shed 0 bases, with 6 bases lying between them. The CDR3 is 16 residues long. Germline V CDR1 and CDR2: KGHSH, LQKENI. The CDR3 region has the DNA TGTGCCAGCTCACCACCGTCCGGCTCTGGGGCCAACGTCCTGACTTTC. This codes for CASSPPSGSGANVLTF.

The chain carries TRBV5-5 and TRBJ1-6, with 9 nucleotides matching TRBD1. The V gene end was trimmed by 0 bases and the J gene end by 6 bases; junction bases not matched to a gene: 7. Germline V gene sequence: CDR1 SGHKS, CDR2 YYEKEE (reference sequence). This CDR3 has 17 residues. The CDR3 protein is CASSLEGTGLRNSPLHF. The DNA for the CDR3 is TGTGCCAGCAGCTTGGAAGGGACAGGGCTTCGTAATTCACCCCTCCACTTT.

This CDR3 is CASRGTGYNEQFF. CDR3 nucleotides: TGTGCCAGCAGGGGAACAGGCTACAATGAGCAGTTCTTC. This chain joins TRBV6-6 and TRBJ2-1; the D gene is possibly TRBD1 (5 bases). Trimming removed 6 bases from V and 3 bases from J, with 9 bases in between. The CDR3 length is 13 residues. The germline V gene encodes CDR1 MNHNY and CDR2 SVGAGI (reference sequence).

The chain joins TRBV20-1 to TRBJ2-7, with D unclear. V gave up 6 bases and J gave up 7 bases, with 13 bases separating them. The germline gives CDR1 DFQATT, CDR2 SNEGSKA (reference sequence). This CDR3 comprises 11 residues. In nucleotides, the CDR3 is TGCAGTGCCACGTTCGCACAGGAGCAGTACTTC. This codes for CSATFAQEQYF.

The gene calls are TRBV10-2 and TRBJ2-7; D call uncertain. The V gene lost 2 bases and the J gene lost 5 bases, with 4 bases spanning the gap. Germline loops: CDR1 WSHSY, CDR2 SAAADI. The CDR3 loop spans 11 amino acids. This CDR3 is CASSEVDEQYF. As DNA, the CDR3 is TGCGCCAGCAGTGAGGTCGACGAGCAGTACTTC.

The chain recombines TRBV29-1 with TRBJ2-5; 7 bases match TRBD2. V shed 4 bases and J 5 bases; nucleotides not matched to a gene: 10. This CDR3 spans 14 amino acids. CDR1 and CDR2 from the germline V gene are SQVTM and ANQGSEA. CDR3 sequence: CSVGFMGGMETQYF. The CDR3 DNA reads TGCAGCGTTGGTTTCATGGGGGGGATGGAGACCCAGTACTTC.

CDR3 in amino acids: CSALTVSHEQFF. CDR3 sequence (DNA): TGCAGCGCCTTGACTGTGAGCCATGAGCAGTTCTTC. The gene calls are TRBV29-1 and TRBJ2-1; D not certain. Germline loops: CDR1 SQVTM, CDR2 ANQGSEA. V lost 7 bases and J 8 bases, leaving 15 bases between the germline ends. The CDR3 runs to 12 residues.

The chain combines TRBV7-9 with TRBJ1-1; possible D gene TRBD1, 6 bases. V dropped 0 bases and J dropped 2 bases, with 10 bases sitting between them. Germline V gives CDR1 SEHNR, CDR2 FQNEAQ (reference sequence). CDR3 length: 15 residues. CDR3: CASSLADRLNTEAFF. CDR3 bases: TGTGCCAGCAGCTTAGCGGACAGACTAAACACTGAAGCTTTCTTT.

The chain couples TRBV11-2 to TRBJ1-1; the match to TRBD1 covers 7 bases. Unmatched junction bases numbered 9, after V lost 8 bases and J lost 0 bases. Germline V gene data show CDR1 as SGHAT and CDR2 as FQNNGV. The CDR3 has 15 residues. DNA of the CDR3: TGTGCCAGCTGGAGGACAGGCCGAATGAACACTGAAGCTTTCTTT. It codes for CASWRTGRMNTEAFF.

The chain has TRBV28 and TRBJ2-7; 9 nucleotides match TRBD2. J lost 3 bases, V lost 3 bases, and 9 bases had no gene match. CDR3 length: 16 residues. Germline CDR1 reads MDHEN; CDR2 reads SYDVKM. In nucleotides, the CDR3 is TGTGCCAGCAGTTTCCGGTTTTTAGCGGGGGACTACGAGCAGTACTTC. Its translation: CASSFRFLAGDYEQYF. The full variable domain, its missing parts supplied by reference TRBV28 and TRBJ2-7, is DVKVTQSSRYLVKRTGEKVFLECVQDMDHENMFWYRQDPGLGLRLIYFSYDVKMKEKGDIPEGYSVSREKKERFSLILESASTNQTSMYLCASSFRFLAGDYEQYFGPGTRLTVT.

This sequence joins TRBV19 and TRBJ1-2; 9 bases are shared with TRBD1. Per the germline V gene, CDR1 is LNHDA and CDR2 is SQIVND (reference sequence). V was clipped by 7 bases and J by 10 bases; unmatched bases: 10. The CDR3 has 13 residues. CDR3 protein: CASTNRGLLVYTF. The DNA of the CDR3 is TGTGCCAGTACCAACAGGGGGCTCTTGGTCTACACCTTC.

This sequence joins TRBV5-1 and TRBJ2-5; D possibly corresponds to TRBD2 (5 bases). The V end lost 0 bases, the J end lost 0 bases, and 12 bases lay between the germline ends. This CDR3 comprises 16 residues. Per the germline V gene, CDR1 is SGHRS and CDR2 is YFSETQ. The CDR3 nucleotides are TGCGCCAGCAGCTTGGAATCTCGGGGATACCAAGAGACCCAGTACTTC. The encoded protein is CASSLESRGYQETQYF.

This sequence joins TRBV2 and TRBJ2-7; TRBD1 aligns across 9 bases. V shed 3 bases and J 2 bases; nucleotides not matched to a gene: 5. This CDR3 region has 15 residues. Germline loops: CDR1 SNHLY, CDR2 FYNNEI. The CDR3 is CASSETGTGPYEQYF. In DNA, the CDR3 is TGTGCCAGCAGTGAGACCGGGACAGGGCCCTACGAGCAGTACTTC.

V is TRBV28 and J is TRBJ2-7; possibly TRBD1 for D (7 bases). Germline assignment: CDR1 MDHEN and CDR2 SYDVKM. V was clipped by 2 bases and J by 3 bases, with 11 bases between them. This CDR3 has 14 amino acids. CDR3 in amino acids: CASSLRGTDYEQYF. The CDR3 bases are TGTGCCAGCAGTTTACGGGGGACAGACTACGAGCAGTACTTC.